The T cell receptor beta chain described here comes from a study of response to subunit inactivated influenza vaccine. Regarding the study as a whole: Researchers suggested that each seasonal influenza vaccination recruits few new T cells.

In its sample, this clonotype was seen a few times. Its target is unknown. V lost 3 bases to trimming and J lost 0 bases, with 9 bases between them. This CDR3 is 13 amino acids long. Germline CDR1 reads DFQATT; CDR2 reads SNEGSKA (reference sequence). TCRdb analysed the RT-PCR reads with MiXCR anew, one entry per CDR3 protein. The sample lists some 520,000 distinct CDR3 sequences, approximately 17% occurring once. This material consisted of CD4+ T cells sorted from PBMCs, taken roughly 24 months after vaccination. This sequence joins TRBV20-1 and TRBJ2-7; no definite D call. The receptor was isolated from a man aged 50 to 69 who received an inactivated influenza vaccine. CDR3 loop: CSARVGFSYEQYF. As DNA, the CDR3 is TGCAGTGCTAGGGTAGGTTTCTCCTACGAGCAGTACTTC.